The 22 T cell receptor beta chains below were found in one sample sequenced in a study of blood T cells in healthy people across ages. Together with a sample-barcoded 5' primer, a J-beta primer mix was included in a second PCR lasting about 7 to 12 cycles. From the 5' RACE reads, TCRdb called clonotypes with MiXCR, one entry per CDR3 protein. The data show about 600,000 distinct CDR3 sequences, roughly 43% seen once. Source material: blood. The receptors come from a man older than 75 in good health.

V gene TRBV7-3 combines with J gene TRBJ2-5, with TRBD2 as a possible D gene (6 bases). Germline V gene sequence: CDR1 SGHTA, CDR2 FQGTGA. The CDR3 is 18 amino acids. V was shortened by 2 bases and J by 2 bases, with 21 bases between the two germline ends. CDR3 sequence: CASSLLPGTGDGQETQYF. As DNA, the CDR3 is TGTGCCAGCAGCTTACTACCAGGGACGGGAGACGGGCAAGAGACCCAGTACTTC.

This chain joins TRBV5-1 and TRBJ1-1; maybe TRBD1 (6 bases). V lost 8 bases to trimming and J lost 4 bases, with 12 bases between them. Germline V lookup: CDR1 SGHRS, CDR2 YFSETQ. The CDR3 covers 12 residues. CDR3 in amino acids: CASRQVSTEAFF. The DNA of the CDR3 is TGCGCCAGTAGACAGGTTTCCACTGAAGCTTTCTTT.

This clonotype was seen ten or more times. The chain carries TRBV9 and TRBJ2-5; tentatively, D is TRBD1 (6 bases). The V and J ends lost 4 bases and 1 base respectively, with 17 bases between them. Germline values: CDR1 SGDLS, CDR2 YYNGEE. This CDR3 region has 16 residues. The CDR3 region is CASSSGDRQVQETQYF. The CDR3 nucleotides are TGTGCCAGCAGCTCCGGGGATCGACAGGTCCAAGAGACCCAGTACTTC.

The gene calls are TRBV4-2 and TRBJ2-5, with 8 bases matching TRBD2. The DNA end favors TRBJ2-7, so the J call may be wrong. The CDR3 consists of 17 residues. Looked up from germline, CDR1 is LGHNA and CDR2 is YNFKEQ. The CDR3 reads CASSGGREGSLSYEQYF. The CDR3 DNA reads TGTGCCAGCAGCGGAGGTCGGGAGGGTTCCCTTTCTTACGAGCAGTACTTC.

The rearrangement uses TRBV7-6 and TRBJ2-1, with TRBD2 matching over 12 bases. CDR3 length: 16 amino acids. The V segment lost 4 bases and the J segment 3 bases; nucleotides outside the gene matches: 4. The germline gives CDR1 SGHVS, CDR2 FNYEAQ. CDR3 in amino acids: CASSSTSGRVYNEQFF. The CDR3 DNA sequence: TGTGCCAGCAGCTCGACTAGCGGGAGAGTCTACAATGAGCAGTTCTTC.

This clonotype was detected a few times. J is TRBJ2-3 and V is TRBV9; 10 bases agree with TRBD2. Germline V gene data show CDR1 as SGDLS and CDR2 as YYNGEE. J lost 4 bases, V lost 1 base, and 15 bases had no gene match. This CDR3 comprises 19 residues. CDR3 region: CASSVPKERSGRAADTQYF. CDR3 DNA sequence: TGTGCCAGCAGCGTACCAAAAGAGAGGAGCGGGAGGGCCGCAGATACGCAGTATTTT.

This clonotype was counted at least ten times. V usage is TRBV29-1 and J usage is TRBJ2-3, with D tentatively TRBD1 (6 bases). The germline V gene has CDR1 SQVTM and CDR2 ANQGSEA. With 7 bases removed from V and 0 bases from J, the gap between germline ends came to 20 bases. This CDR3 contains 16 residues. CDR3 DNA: TGCAGCGCCCCGGGGTGGGGGCTACCTAGCACAGATACGCAGTATTTT. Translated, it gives CSAPGWGLPSTDTQYF.

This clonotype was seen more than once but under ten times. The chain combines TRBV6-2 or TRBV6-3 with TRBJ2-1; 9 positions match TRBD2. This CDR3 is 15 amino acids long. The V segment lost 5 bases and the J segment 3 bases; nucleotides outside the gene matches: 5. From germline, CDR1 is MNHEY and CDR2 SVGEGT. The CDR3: CASSTTSGLYNEQFF. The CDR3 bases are TGTGCCAGCAGTACGACTAGCGGACTCTACAATGAGCAGTTCTTC.

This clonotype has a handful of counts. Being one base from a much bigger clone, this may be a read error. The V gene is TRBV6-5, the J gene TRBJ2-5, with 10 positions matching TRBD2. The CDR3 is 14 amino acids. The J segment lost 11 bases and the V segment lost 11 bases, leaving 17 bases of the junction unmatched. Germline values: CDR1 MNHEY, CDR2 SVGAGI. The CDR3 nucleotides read TGTGCCTCCAGAGCGGGAGGGCCGGGGAATGAGCAGTACTTC. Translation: CASRAGGPGNEQYF.

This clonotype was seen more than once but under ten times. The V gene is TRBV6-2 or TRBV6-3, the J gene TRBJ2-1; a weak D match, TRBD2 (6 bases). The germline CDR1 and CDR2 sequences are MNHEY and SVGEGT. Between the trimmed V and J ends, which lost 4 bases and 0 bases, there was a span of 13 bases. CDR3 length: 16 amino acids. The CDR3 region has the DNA TGTGCCAGCAGTTCTAGCGCGTGGGGCTCCTACAATGAGCAGTTCTTC. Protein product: CASSSSAWGSYNEQFF.

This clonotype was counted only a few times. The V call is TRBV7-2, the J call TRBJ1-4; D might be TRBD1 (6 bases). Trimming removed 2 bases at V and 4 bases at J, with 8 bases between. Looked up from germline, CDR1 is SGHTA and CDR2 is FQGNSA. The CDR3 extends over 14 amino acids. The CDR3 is CASSLRGFNEKLFF. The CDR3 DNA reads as TGTGCCAGCAGCTTAAGGGGGTTTAATGAAAAACTGTTTTTT. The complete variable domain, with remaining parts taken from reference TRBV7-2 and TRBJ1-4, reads GAGVSQSPSNKVTEKGKDVELRCDPISGHTALYWYRQSLGQGLEFLIYFQGNSAPDKSGLPSDRFSAERTGGSVSTLTIQRTQQEDSAVYLCASSLRGFNEKLFFGSGTQLSVL.

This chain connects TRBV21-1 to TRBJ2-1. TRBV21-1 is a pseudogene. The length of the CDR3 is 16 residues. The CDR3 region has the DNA TGTGCCAGCAGCAAAGCGCTTAGCGGGTTATACAATGAGCAGTTCTTC. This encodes CASSKALSGLYNEQFF.

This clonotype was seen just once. In DNA, the CDR3 is TGTGCCAGCAGCCAGGGTACTAGCGGGGGGTCGCAAGAGACCCAGTACTTC. Translation: CASSQGTSGGSQETQYF. The genes are TRBV4-2 and TRBJ2-5; 12 nucleotides match TRBD2. This CDR3 is 17 amino acids long. With V trimmed by 3 bases and J by 2 bases, 7 bases remained unmatched. Germline-derived CDR1 and CDR2 are LGHNA and YNFKEQ.

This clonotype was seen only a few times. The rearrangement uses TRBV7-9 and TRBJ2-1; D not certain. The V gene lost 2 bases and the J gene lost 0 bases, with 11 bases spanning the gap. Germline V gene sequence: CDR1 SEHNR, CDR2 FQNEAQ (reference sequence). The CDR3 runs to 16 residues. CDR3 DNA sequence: TGTGCCAGCAGCTTATCCGGACGGTCCTCCTACAATGAGCAGTTCTTC. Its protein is CASSLSGRSSYNEQFF.

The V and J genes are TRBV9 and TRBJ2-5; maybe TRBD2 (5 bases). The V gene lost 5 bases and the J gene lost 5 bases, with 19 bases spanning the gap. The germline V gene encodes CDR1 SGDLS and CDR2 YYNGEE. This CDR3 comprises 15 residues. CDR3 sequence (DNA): TGTGCCAGCAGTTCGGGGTTCCGACAACAGGAGACCCAGTACTTC. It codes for CASSSGFRQQETQYF.

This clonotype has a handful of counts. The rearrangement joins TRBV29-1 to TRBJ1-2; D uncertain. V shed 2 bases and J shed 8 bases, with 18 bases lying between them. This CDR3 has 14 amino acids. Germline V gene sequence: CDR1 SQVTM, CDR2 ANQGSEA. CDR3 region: CSVEIADAVLGYTF. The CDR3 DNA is TGCAGCGTTGAAATTGCGGACGCCGTTTTAGGCTACACCTTC.

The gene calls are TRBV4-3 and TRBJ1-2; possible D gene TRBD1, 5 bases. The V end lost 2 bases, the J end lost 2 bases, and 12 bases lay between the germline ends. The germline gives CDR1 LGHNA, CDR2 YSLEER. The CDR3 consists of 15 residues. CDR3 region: CASSQFSTENYGYTF. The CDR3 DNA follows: TGCGCCAGCAGCCAATTTTCGACAGAGAACTATGGCTACACCTTC.

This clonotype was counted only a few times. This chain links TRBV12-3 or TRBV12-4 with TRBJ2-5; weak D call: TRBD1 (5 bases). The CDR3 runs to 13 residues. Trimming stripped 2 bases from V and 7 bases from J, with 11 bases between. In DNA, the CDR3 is TGTGCCAGCAGTTTACCAGGGTCCAGGACCCAGTACTTC. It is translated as CASSLPGSRTQYF.

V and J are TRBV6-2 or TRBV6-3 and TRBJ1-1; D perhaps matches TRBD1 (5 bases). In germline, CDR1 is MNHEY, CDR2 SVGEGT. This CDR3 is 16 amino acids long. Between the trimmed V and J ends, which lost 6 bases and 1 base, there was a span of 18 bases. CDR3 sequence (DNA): TGTGCCAGCAGCTCCCCTCCCGGGGCAAGGAACACTGAAGCTTTCTTT. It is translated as CASSSPPGARNTEAFF.

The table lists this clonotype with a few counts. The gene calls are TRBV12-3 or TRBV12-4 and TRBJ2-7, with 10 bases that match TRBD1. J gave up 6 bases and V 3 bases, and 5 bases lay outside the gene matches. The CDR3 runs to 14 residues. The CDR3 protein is CASSFGTGVGEQYF. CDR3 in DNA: TGTGCCAGCAGTTTTGGGACAGGGGTTGGCGAGCAGTACTTC.

The CDR3 is CASSRGGGDTDTQYF. The DNA of the CDR3 is TGCGCCAGCAGCCGAGGAGGGGGGGACACAGATACGCAGTATTTT. The genes are TRBV5-1 and TRBJ2-3; D is possibly TRBD2 (7 bases). The CDR3 is 15 amino acids. The germline V gene has CDR1 SGHRS and CDR2 YFSETQ. The V end lost 4 bases, the J end lost 2 bases, and 14 bases lay between the germline ends.

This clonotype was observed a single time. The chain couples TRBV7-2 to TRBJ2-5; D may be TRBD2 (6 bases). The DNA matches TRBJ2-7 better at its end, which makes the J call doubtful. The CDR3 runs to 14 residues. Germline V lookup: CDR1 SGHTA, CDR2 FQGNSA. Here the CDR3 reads CASSQRWQTSEQYF. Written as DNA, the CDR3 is TGTGCCAGCAGCCAAAGGTGGCAGACTAGCGAGCAGTACTTC.